The clone carrying this T cell receptor beta chain was recorded many times. Genomic DNA templated the TCR beta VDJ and CDR3 profiling. TCRdb analysed the reads with MiXCR anew, one entry per CDR3 protein. The data contain approximately 190,000 distinct CDR3 sequences, 48% of them singletons. The record originates from a study of CD8+CD57+ T cells in acquired aplastic anemia. Overall study: Mean yield of DNA from sorted CD4+ and CD8+ cells was roughly 3.2 ug.

All sequencing subjects had displayed CD8+CD57+ cell expansion on flow cytometry. The sample taken for sequencing was sorted CD4+, CD8+, or CD8+CD57+ T cells (not recorded which) from PBMCs. The receptor was isolated from a human donor with aplastic anemia.

The CDR3 DNA reads as TGTGCCAGCAGGTCTAGGGGGCGGTTCACTGAAGCTTTCTTT. Amino acid sequence: CASRSRGRFTEAFF. This sequence joins TRBV7-2 and TRBJ1-1, with TRBD1 identical over 7 bases. The germline gives CDR1 SGHTA, CDR2 FQGNSA. V gave up 6 bases and J gave up 4 bases; unmatched junction bases: 8. This CDR3 is 14 amino acids long.